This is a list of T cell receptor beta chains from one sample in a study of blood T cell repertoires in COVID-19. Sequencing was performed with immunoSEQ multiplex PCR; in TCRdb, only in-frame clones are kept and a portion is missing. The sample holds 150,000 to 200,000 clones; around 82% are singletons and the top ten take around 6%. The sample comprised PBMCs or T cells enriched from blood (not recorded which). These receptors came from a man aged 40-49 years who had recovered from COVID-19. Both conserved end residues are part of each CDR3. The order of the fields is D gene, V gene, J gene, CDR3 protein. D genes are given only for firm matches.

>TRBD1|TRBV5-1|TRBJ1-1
CASSSIPGTGNTEAFF
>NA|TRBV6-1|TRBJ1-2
CASSENLAGGMDTF
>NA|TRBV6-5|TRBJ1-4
CASSSEQVEKLFF
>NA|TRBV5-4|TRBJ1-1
CASSPGMNTEAFF
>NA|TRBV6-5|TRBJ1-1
CASSWAMNTEAFF
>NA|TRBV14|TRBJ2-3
CASSQGVTDTQYF
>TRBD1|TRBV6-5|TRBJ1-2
CASSTLTGLFGYTF
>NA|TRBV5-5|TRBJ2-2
CASRQGRKGPSELFF
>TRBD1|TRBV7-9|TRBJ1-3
CASSLGQGSGNTIYF
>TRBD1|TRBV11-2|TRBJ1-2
CASSPGTGKRAF
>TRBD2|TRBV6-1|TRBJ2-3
CASSARRLAGSADTQYF
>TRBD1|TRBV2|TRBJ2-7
CASSEKVVRGHEQYF
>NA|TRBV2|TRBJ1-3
CASSLQEGNTIYF
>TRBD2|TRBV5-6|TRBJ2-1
CASSYPTGTSGGNEQFF
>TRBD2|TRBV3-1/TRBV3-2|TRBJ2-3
CASSQVLVGGGGSTDTQYF
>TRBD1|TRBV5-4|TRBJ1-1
CASSSGQRKNTEAFF
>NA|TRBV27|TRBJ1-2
CASSEIGSYGYTF
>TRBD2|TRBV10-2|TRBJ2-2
CASSEWRGGTTGELFF
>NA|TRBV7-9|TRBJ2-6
CASSTGSGANVLTF
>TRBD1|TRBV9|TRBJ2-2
CARGTGNTGELFF
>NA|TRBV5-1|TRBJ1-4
CASSLPRSGNEKLFF
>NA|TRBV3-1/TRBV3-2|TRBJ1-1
CASSLEGTEAFF
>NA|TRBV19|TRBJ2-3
CASSTWDSFDHTDTQYF
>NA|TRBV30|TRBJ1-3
CAWSVPVLSAGNTIYF
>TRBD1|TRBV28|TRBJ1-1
CASSPHRGQTEAFF
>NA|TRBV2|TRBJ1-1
CASREEGWTEAFF
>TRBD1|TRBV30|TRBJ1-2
CAWSPGQGVYGYTF
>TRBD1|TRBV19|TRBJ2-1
CASTGVGKGFDNEQFF
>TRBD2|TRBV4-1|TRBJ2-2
CASSPSGGTNTGELFF
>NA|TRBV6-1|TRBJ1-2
CASSDQGLGYTF
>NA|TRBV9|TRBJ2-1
CASSGGQSSYNEQFF
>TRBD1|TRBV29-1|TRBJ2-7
CSVDVGQGTYEQYF
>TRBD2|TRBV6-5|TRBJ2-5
CASSYLGGEETQYF
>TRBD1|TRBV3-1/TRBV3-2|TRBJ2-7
CASTPQGASYEQYF
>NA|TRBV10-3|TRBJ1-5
CAISESGGGPQPQHF
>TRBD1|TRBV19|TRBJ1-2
CASRTSTGGLTPNYGYTF
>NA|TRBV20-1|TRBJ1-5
CSASSTSNQPQHF
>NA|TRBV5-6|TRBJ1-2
CASSLGDSNYGYTF